The clone carrying this TCR beta chain was counted ten times or more. The CDR3 loop spans 15 amino acids. Germline V gene sequence: CDR1 SGHAT, CDR2 FQNNGV. Trimming cost V 5 bases and J 2 bases; bases outside gene matches: 5. This sample is drawn from a study of T-cell reconstitution after alpha-beta-depleted transplantation in children. Preparing the TCRbeta library involved the use of unique molecular identifiers. TCRdb used MiXCR to reprocess the PCR reads, holding one entry per CDR3 protein. The sample has around 72,000 distinct CDR3 sequences; roughly 5% are singletons. This sample comprised PBMCs, mostly from graft donor cells, obtained 180 days after TCRalphabeta/CD19-depleted stem cell transplant. This TCR derives from a boy under two years old who had a stem cell transplant for acute myeloid leukemia, so the T cells may come from the graft donor. The chain links TRBV11-2 to TRBJ2-1; 8 positions match TRBD1. The CDR3 DNA follows: TGTGCCAGCAGCCCCGGGACAGGTCCCTACAATGAGCAGTTCTTC. Translated, it gives CASSPGTGPYNEQFF.